The entry below describes one T cell receptor beta chain. The data stem from a study of shared clonotypes between healthy human individuals. Assay: immunoSEQ multiplex PCR; the TCRdb copy retains only in-frame clones and omits some. The profile shows fewer than 2.5 million clones, roughly 93% of them singletons. The trim removed 5 bases at V and 5 bases at J, leaving 8 bases unmatched. Per the germline V gene, CDR1 is MGHDK and CDR2 is SYGVNS. This CDR3 contains 15 residues. Material for sequencing was naive CD4+ T cells from PBMCs. This sample's subset: CD45RA+ positively selected. J is TRBJ1-4 and V is TRBV25-1, with 7 bases lining up with TRBD1. The receptor comes from a young man in good health. Some clones in this sample may be carry-over from other donors' samples. DNA for the CDR3: TGTGCCAGCAGTCCCCCCGGGACAGTGAATGAAAAACTGTTTTTT. Amino acid sequence: CASSPPGTVNEKLFF.